This TCR beta chain comes out of a study of blood T cell repertoires in COVID-19 (dated by TCRdb to 2018 to 2021). For context, the study as a whole: ImmuneRACE Cohort 3 recovered participants were defined by two consecutive negative NP/OP PCR tests, healthcare professional clearance, or symptom resolution. The material from the prospective study consisted of cDNA or gDNA derived from T cells, B-cell-depleted T cells, or PBMCs. Collaborator samples came from the United States, Italy and Spain and covered acute and convalescent phases of COVID-19. The sample metadata nearly always contained a de-identified subject ID, COVID-19 status, age in years and sex. Subjects who had been exposed to COVID-19, were actively infected with it, or had recovered from it provided the deeply sampled blood TCRbeta repertoires that made up the dataset. The repertoires were made available in a free public database intended to serve as a resource for research on the immune response to SARS-CoV-2. HLA class I and class II types, where available, came from metadata supplied by the sample provider rather than from assay-based typing. The samples were drawn from the first 160 participants of the ongoing ImmuneRACE study and from under 1,500 subjects provided by 6 global collaborators.

To note about this clone: There is no known antigen for this receptor. The record has no base qualities; no much larger clone is one base away.

CDR1 and CDR2 (MNHNS, SASEGT) derive from the germline V gene. From the cysteine up to the phenylalanine, the CDR3 has a length of 12 residues. Solely the CDR3 DNA is kept, with 36 bases framed from the first base. The germline ends are 5 bases apart after V is trimmed by 1 base and J by 5 bases. In the prospective study, participants were roughly 18 to 95 years old, resided in about two dozen geographic areas of the United States, and were enrolled through a virtual design. To assign participants to cohorts, the prospective study relied on clinical history that participants themselves reported in a screening survey and a study questionnaire. Mobile phlebotomists in the prospective study collected whole blood, serum and a nasopharyngeal or oropharyngeal swab from every participant. Additional blood draws and questionnaires over an approximately 2-month period could optionally be provided by prospective study participants. Before DNA extraction, prospective study blood samples were shipped either frozen or at room temperature.

The full study reports these points: The amount of clinical and demographic metadata varied by source and participant and was provided uncurated.

The immunoSEQ Assay, a bias-controlled multiplex PCR, was used to amplify TCRbeta CDR3 regions from genomic DNA. The study's processing was this. Within the assay, amplification of reference gene primers was used to estimate how many nucleated cells each sample contained. To quantify the absolute abundance of each unique TCRbeta CDR3 rearrangement, sequence reads were collapsed and filtered. Productive Simpson clonality was computed per sample as the square root of Simpson's diversity index over productive rearrangements. The clones in this table, taken by TCRdb from immuneACCESS, are in-frame only. Not every clone is retained; where verified, under half of the shortfall comes from an unresolved V gene, and the cause of the rest is unknown. V and J calls and clone size are given by that table; D and trimming were obtained from the DNA. Counted in this sample were under 150,000 clones; 75% to 90% of them appeared once. The ten largest account for roughly 4% of the sample.

Sequencing was done on a sample of PBMCs or T cells enriched from blood (not recorded which). The sequence was collected from a man between 45 and 60 years old in a cohort exposed to, infected with or recovered from COVID-19 (not recorded which). This chain is built from TRBV6-1 and TRBJ1-2; the best D guess is TRBD1, with 5 bases matching. The CDR3 has the sequence CASSEGQYGYTF. The nucleotide sequence is TGTGCCAGCAGTGAAGGACAGTATGGCTACACCTTC.